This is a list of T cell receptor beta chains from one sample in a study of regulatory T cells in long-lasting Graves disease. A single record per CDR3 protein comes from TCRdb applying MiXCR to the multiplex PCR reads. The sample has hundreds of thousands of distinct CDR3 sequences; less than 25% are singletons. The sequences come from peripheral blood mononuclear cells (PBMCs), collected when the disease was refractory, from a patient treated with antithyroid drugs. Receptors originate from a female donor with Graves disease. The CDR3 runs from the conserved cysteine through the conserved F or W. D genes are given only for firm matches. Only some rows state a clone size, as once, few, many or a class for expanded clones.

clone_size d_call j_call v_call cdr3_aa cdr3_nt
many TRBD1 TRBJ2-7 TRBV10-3 CAISERTGEEQYF TGTGCCATCAGTGAACGGACAGGGGAAGAGCAGTACTTC
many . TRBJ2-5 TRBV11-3 CASSDRGGQETQYF TGTGCCAGTTCAGACAGGGGAGGGCAAGAGACCCAGTACTTC
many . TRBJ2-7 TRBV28 CASSLVGPYEQYF TGTGCCAGCAGCTTAGTAGGTCCCTACGAGCAGTACTTC
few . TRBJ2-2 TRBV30 CAWRPFLGELFF TGTGCCTGGAGGCCCTTTTTAGGGGAGCTGTTTTTT
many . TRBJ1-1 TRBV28 CASSPLGSSEAFF TGTGCCAGCAGTCCTTTAGGAAGCTCTGAAGCTTTCTTT
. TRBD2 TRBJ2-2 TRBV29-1 CSVELAGEAGELFF TGCAGCGTTGAACTAGCGGGAGAGGCCGGGGAGCTGTTTTTT
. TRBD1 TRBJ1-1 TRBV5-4 CASRPKTGVGTEAFF TGTGCCAGCAGGCCCAAGACAGGGGTCGGCACTGAAGCTTTCTTT
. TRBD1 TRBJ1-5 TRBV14 CASSQGGGSQPQHF TGTGCCAGCAGCCAGGGAGGGGGCAGTCAGCCCCAGCATTTT
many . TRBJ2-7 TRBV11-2 CASSFWGDEQYF TGTGCCAGCAGCTTTTGGGGGGACGAGCAGTACTTC
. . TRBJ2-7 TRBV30 CAWRTGPYEQYF TGTGCCTGGAGGACCGGGCCCTACGAGCAGTACTTC
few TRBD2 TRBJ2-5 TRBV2 CASSPRPGLINQETQYF TGTGCCAGCAGTCCAAGACCGGGACTAATCAACCAGGAGACCCAGTACTTC
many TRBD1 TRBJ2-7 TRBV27 CASSPYGTGPYEQYF TGTGCCAGCAGTCCTTATGGGACAGGGCCCTACGAGCAGTACTTC
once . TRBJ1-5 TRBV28 CASRPHQRYSNQPQHF TGTGCCAGCAGACCACACCAGCGCTATAGCAATCAGCCCCAGCATTTT
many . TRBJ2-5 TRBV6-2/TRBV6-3 CASSYSQLTPAETQYF TGTGCCAGCAGTTACTCCCAACTAACCCCTGCGGAGACCCAGTACTTC
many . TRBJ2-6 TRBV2 CASSDLSSGANVLTF TGTGCCAGCAGTGATTTGAGCTCTGGGGCCAACGTCCTGACTTTC
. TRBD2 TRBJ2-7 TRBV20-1 CSAPGTSGQYEQYF TGCAGTGCCCCCGGGACTAGCGGACAGTACGAGCAGTACTTC
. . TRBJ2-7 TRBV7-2 CASSLVAAQQYF TGTGCCAGCAGCTTAGTAGCCGCGCAGCAGTACTTC
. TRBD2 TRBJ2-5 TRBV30 CAWRKPRLAGGPTQYF TGTGCCTGGAGGAAGCCAAGACTAGCGGGAGGGCCGACCCAGTACTTC
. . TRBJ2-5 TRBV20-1 CSARDWRGDSTQYF TGCAGTGCTAGAGACTGGCGGGGAGATTCGACCCAGTACTTC
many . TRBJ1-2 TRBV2 CASSRDINNYGYTF TGTGCCAGCAGTCGGGACATTAATAACTATGGCTACACCTTC
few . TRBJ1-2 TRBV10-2 CASSAKGGYGYTF TGCGCCAGCAGTGCCAAGGGAGGCTATGGCTACACCTTC
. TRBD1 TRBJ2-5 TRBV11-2 CASRTGTGRKETQYF TGTGCCAGCAGGACCGGGACAGGGAGGAAAGAGACCCAGTACTTC
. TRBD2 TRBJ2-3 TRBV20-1 CSARKLAGEIDTQYF TGCAGTGCTAGAAAACTAGCGGGAGAGATAGATACGCAGTATTTT
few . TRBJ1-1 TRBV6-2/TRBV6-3 CASSYGLGTGTEAFF TGTGCCAGCAGTTACGGTTTAGGGACGGGCACTGAAGCTTTCTTT
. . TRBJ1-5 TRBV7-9 CASSPGPVQPQHF TGTGCCAGCAGCCCCGGACCCGTCCAGCCCCAGCATTTT
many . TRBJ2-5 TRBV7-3 CASSPTSLETQYF TGTGCCAGCAGCCCGACTAGTTTGGAGACCCAGTACTTC